This record concerns one TCR beta chain sequence. Germline CDR1 and CDR2: KGHSH and LQKENI. V was clipped by 0 bases and J by 0 bases; unmatched bases: 8. The CDR3 is 17 residues long. This sample stems from a study of blood T cell repertoires in COVID-19. Sequencing was performed with immunoSEQ multiplex PCR; in TCRdb, only in-frame clones are kept and a portion is missing. The sample holds about 25,000 clones; over 85% are singletons and the top ten take roughly 3.7%. The specimen was peripheral blood. The clonotype was recovered from a human donor with active COVID-19. The donor label of this sample is uncertain. J is TRBJ2-7 and V is TRBV18; the match to TRBD2 covers 7 bases. The CDR3 here is CASSPPLVAGGSYEQYF. The CDR3 nucleotides read TGTGCCAGCTCACCACCACTCGTAGCGGGTGGCTCCTACGAGCAGTACTTC.